Listed below are T cell receptor beta chains from one sample, sequenced in a study of cytomegalovirus exposure and HLA in healthy donors. Data came from immunoSEQ multiplex PCR; TCRdb stores just in-frame clones and leaves some out. The sample consists of over 150,000 clones, roughly 89% of them appearing once. Material for sequencing was PBMCs. These receptors came from a man younger than 35 in good health and CMV-seropositive. CDR3s include the opening cysteine and the closing phenylalanine or tryptophan. A D gene is named only where the DNA matches it firmly. Clone size is given for some rows only: seen once, a few or many times, or a class if the clone is expanded.

>once|TRBV7-9|TRBD1|TRBJ2-7
CASSSNNRGYEQYF
TGTGCCAGCAGCTCAAATAACAGGGGTTACGAGCAGTACTTC
>.|TRBV13|TRBD2|TRBJ2-2
CASSLEAGVSTGELFF
TGTGCCAGCAGCTTAGAAGCGGGAGTCTCCACTGGGGAGCTGTTTTTT
>.|TRBV4-2|TRBD1|TRBJ2-7
CASSWRTGPYEQYF
TGTGCCAGCAGCTGGAGGACAGGACCCTACGAGCAGTACTTC
>.|TRBV11-2|.|TRBJ1-4
CASSLGRQFNEKLFF
TGTGCCAGCAGCTTAGGGAGGCAGTTTAATGAAAAACTGTTTTTT
>once|TRBV28|.|TRBJ2-5
CASSLFRGGETQYF
TGTGCCAGCAGTTTATTCAGGGGAGGGGAGACCCAGTACTTC
>.|TRBV6-1|TRBD2|TRBJ2-5
CASSERSSGRARETQYF
TGTGCCAGCAGTGAAAGGTCTAGCGGGAGGGCACGGGAGACCCAGTACTTC
>.|TRBV28|.|TRBJ2-7
CASSLLYEQYF
TGTGCCAGCAGCCTTCTCTACGAGCAGTACTTC
>.|TRBV5-1|.|TRBJ2-2
CASSLTETNTGELFF
TGCGCCAGCAGCTTGACGGAGACGAACACCGGGGAGCTGTTTTTT
>.|TRBV4-2|TRBD2|TRBJ2-2
CASSRIGTSGTDGELFF
TGTGCCAGCAGCCGAATAGGGACTAGCGGGACTGACGGGGAGCTGTTTTTT
>.|TRBV4-1|TRBD2|TRBJ2-3
CASSQEPGGPDTQYF
TGCGCCAGCAGCCAAGAGCCGGGAGGGCCAGATACGCAGTATTTT
>.|TRBV18|.|TRBJ2-2
CASSPEEAGELFF
TGTGCCAGCTCACCAGAGGAAGCCGGGGAGCTGTTTTTT
>.|TRBV30|TRBD1|TRBJ2-7
CAWSTGTGSYEQYF
TGTGCCTGGAGTACCGGGACAGGGTCCTACGAGCAGTACTTC